These 30 T cell receptor beta chains originate from one sample sequenced in a study of blood T cell repertoires in COVID-19. Clones were sequenced by immunoSEQ multiplex PCR, and TCRdb holds only the in-frame ones, with some missing. This table holds 150,000 to 160,000 clones, approximately 80% found once. The sequencing sample was made of peripheral blood. The receptors were gathered from a woman aged 55-75 years with COVID-19, enrolled during active disease.

The chain couples TRBV6-6 to TRBJ1-6; TRBD1 agrees at 12 bases. Germline CDR1 reads MNHNY; CDR2 reads SVGAGI (reference sequence). J lost 7 bases, V lost 5 bases, and 9 bases had no gene match. The CDR3 sequence is 17 residues long. The CDR3 reads CASSRSGTGGPNSPLHF. Written as DNA, the CDR3 is TGTGCCAGCAGTCGTTCCGGGACAGGGGGCCCGAATTCACCCCTCCACTTT.

The chain employs TRBV11-3 and TRBJ2-7; D possibly corresponds to TRBD2 (5 bases). CDR3 length equals 16 residues. Germline lookup yields CDR1 SGHNT and CDR2 YENEEA. Trimming stripped 0 bases from V and 1 base from J, with 13 bases between. The CDR3 region has the DNA TGTGCCAGCAGCTTAGATCGGGGTAGCCTATCCTACGAGCAGTACTTC. The encoded protein is CASSLDRGSLSYEQYF.

This sequence joins TRBV6-5 and TRBJ1-2; 9 bases are shared with TRBD1. The junction had 8 bases not matched to a gene; V was cut back by 5 bases and J by 7 bases. The CDR3 consists of 14 residues. Germline assignment: CDR1 MNHEY and CDR2 SVGAGI. The CDR3, as DNA: TGTGCCAGCAGTCCTGACAGGGGGGAGGGTGGCTACACCTTC. This translates into CASSPDRGEGGYTF.

Here the CDR3 reads CASSSPGVGKAGELFF. The CDR3 nucleotides read TGTGCCAGCAGCTCCCCCGGGGTGGGTAAGGCCGGGGAGCTGTTTTTT. The chain couples TRBV5-4 to TRBJ2-2; possibly TRBD2 for D (5 bases). The CDR3 loop spans 16 amino acids. Trimming took off 3 bases at V and 6 bases at J, with 18 bases between the two ends. From germline, CDR1 is SGHNT and CDR2 YYREEE (reference sequence).

The chain uses TRBV4-1 and TRBJ2-4; tentatively, D is TRBD2 (6 bases). V was shortened by 1 base and J by 5 bases, with 12 bases between the two germline ends. CDR1 is MGHRA, CDR2 YSYEKL, per germline. The CDR3 runs to 15 residues. CDR3 DNA: TGCGCCAGCAGCCAAGGAGAAACGGGGGAAAACATTCAGTACTTC. As protein: CASSQGETGENIQYF.

This chain connects TRBV6-6 to TRBJ2-7, with TRBD1 as a possible D gene (5 bases). The CDR3 loop spans 13 amino acids. Germline-derived CDR1 and CDR2 are MNHNY and SVGAGI (reference sequence). Trimming took 6 bases from V and 9 from J, leaving 18 bases between them. This CDR3 is CASSNSPTVGQYF. The CDR3 nucleotides read TGTGCCAGCAGCAACTCGCCGACAGTAGGGCAGTACTTC.

The gene calls are TRBV18 and TRBJ1-1; 9 bases are shared with TRBD1. The CDR3 contains 15 residues. Germline loops: CDR1 KGHSH, CDR2 LQKENI. Trimming took 5 bases from V and 2 from J; bases not matched to a gene: 6. CDR3 in amino acids: CASSTQGQGNTEAFF. The DNA for the CDR3 is TGTGCCAGCTCAACACAGGGACAGGGAAACACTGAAGCTTTCTTT.

The chain couples TRBV3-1 (or the pseudogene TRBV3-2) to TRBJ2-4, with TRBD2 identical over 10 bases. The germline V gene encodes CDR1 LGHDT and CDR2 YNNKEL (reference sequence). Trimming at V came to 6 bases and at J to 1 base, leaving 0 bases not matched to a gene. The CDR3 runs 14 residues. The CDR3 region has the DNA TGTGCCAGCAGACTAGCGGGGGCCAAAAACATTCAGTACTTC. It codes for CASRLAGAKNIQYF.

This sequence joins TRBV30 and TRBJ1-6; 9 positions match TRBD1. The length of the CDR3 is 14 residues. Germline CDR1 GTSNPN, CDR2 SVGIG (reference sequence). Trimming removed 5 bases from V and 8 bases from J; junction bases left unmatched: 7. CDR3 region: CAWERGTGYSPLHF. The CDR3 region has the DNA TGTGCCTGGGAAAGGGGGACAGGGTATTCACCCCTCCACTTT.

The V and J genes are TRBV11-1 and TRBJ2-7; TRBD2 is a possible D gene (6 bases). The CDR3 sequence is 14 residues long. Per the germline V gene, CDR1 is SGHAT and CDR2 is FQDESV (reference sequence). V was shortened by 4 bases and J by 4 bases, with 14 bases between the two germline ends. Here the CDR3 reads CASSSPHGSYEQYF. DNA of the CDR3: TGTGCCAGCAGCTCCCCTCACGGGAGTTACGAGCAGTACTTC.

The chain joins TRBV5-1 to TRBJ1-6; TRBD1 matches 7 bases. V dropped 0 bases and J dropped 10; count of bases not matched to a gene: 4. Germline assignment: CDR1 SGHRS and CDR2 YFSETQ. The CDR3 covers 14 residues. CDR3 loop: CASSLESGGSPLHF. For the CDR3, the DNA is TGCGCCAGCAGCTTGGAGTCAGGGGGATCACCCCTCCACTTT.

The CDR3 loop reads CAIGAGGLNTEAFF. As DNA, the CDR3 is TGTGCCATCGGGGCAGGGGGCTTGAACACTGAAGCTTTCTTT. The J gene is TRBJ1-1, the V gene TRBV10-3, with 8 bases fitting TRBD1. This CDR3 has 14 amino acids. V lost 8 bases to trimming and J lost 0 bases; unmatched junction nucleotides: 5. CDR1 and CDR2 from the germline V gene are ENHRY and SYGVKD.

This clone was observed once. The chain joins TRBV9 to TRBJ1-1; D is uncertain. Trimming left V 4 bases short and J 0 bases short, with 16 bases between. CDR1 and CDR2 (germline): SGDLS, YYNGEE. The CDR3 runs 16 residues. The CDR3 DNA reads TGTGCCAGCAGCTCTAGTATAGATAGCATGAACACTGAAGCTTTCTTT. Translation: CASSSSIDSMNTEAFF.

The DNA of the CDR3 is TGTGCCAGCAGCCTCGGGAGCGGGGGGTACAATGAGCAGTTCTTC. Its protein is CASSLGSGGYNEQFF. The V and J genes are TRBV6-5 and TRBJ2-1; the match to TRBD2 covers 9 bases. The CDR3 sequence is 15 residues long. CDR1 and CDR2 from the germline V gene are MNHEY and SVGAGI. J was trimmed by 4 bases and V by 6 bases; bases with no gene match: 7.

The chain combines TRBV13 with TRBJ2-3; D gene uncertain. CDR3 length: 12 residues. V lost 0 bases and J lost 5, with 3 bases in between. Germline CDR1 is PRHDT and CDR2 is FYEKMQ (reference sequence). The CDR3 DNA follows: TGTGCCAGCAGCTTAGGCCTAGATACGCAGTATTTT. Translating gives CASSLGLDTQYF.

The gene calls are TRBV6-2 or TRBV6-3 and TRBJ2-1; no definite D call. There are 14 residues in the CDR3. Trimming left V 3 bases short and J 0 bases short, with 6 bases between. Germline lookup yields CDR1 MNHEY and CDR2 SVGEGT. The CDR3 sequence is CASSYGPSYNEQFF. The CDR3 DNA follows: TGTGCCAGCAGTTATGGGCCCTCCTACAATGAGCAGTTCTTC.

This clone was found once. J is TRBJ1-2 and V is TRBV9; D gene ambiguous. The CDR3 is 13 residues long. V lost 4 bases, J lost 8 bases, and 15 bases lay in between. In germline, CDR1 is SGDLS, CDR2 YYNGEE. CDR3 sequence: CASSPYYREGYTF. CDR3 sequence (DNA): TGTGCCAGCAGCCCCTACTACCGGGAAGGCTACACCTTC.

The chain joins TRBV19 to TRBJ1-3, with 9 positions matching TRBD1. CDR3 length: 13 amino acids. After removal of 9 bases from V and 2 bases from J, the junction contained 2 bases not matched to a gene. CDR1 is LNHDA, CDR2 SQIVND, per germline (reference sequence). CDR3 protein: CASGDRAGNTIYF. The CDR3 DNA is TGTGCCAGCGGGGACAGGGCTGGAAACACCATATATTTT.

The rearrangement joins TRBV10-2 to TRBJ2-5, with D perhaps TRBD2 (6 bases). The CDR3 is 18 residues long. The V end was cut by 0 bases, the J end by 0 bases, with 17 bases between. Germline V gene sequence: CDR1 WSHSY, CDR2 SAAADI. CDR3 region: CASSESTRGSLYQETQYF. The CDR3, as DNA: TGCGCCAGCAGTGAGTCAACACGGGGGTCTCTGTACCAAGAGACCCAGTACTTC.

The chain has TRBV9 and TRBJ2-1; maybe TRBD2 (6 bases). Germline-derived CDR1 and CDR2 are SGDLS and YYNGEE. The CDR3 totals 14 residues. Trimming stripped 4 bases from V and 7 bases from J, with 15 bases between. The CDR3 nucleotides read TGTGCCAGCAGCTCCCGGGCCGGGGGTAATGAGCAGTTCTTC. This codes for CASSSRAGGNEQFF.

The chain combines TRBV6-1 with TRBJ2-1, with D tentatively TRBD2 (5 bases). This CDR3 is built from 14 residues. V lost 2 bases to trimming and J lost 6 bases, with 11 bases between them. Germline V gene data show CDR1 as MNHNS and CDR2 as SASEGT. In DNA, the CDR3 is TGTGCCAGCAGTGAAACCCTCCGGGGCAATGAGCAGTTCTTC. It translates to CASSETLRGNEQFF.

CDR3 protein: CASSQTPGSTYNEQFF. The CDR3 nucleotides are TGTGCCAGCAGCCAAACACCGGGAAGCACCTACAATGAGCAGTTCTTC. The V call is TRBV4-2, the J call TRBJ2-1; tentative D call: TRBD2 (5 bases). This CDR3 contains 16 residues. The germline V and J ends were trimmed by 2 bases and 2 bases, with 13 bases remaining between them. Germline V gene lookup returns CDR1 LGHNA and CDR2 YNFKEQ.

The rearrangement uses TRBV19 and TRBJ2-2, with a weak D call TRBD2 (6 bases). This CDR3 contains 15 residues. Trimming took off 5 bases at V and 3 bases at J, with 13 bases between the two ends. Germline V lookup: CDR1 LNHDA, CDR2 SQIVND (reference sequence). The chain's CDR3 is CASSPAGLYTGELFF. The CDR3 DNA reads as TGTGCCAGTAGTCCGGCGGGACTTTACACCGGGGAGCTGTTTTTT.

The V call is TRBV11-2, the J call TRBJ2-1; no clear D. This CDR3 comprises 14 residues. Germline assignment: CDR1 SGHAT and CDR2 FQNNGV. Trimming left V 1 base short and J 3 bases short, with 7 bases between. CDR3 DNA: TGTGCCAGCAGCTTAGCCAAACTCTACAATGAGCAGTTCTTC. Its protein product is CASSLAKLYNEQFF. The variable domain in full, with the rest retrieved from reference TRBV11-2 and TRBJ2-1, is EAGVAQSPRYKIIEKRQSVAFWCNPISGHATLYWYQQILGQGPKLLIQFQNNGVVDDSQLPKDRFSAERLKGVDSTLKIQPAKLEDSAVYLCASSLAKLYNEQFFGPGTRLTVL.

This chain joins TRBV12-3 or TRBV12-4 and TRBJ1-4; 7 bases match TRBD1. There are 12 residues in the CDR3. With 5 bases clipped from V and 8 bases from J, the junction kept 2 bases outside the gene matches. The CDR3 region is CASSQTGEKLFF. For the CDR3, the DNA is TGTGCCAGCAGTCAGACAGGGGAAAAACTGTTTTTT.

This sequence joins TRBV5-6 and TRBJ1-3, with D uncertain. Looked up from germline, CDR1 is SGHDT and CDR2 is YYEEEE. The CDR3 contains 15 residues. V gave up 0 bases and J gave up 0 bases, with 7 bases separating them. CDR3 residues: CASSLGSNSGNTIYF. The CDR3 nucleotides are TGTGCCAGCAGCTTGGGCAGTAACTCTGGAAACACCATATATTTT.

This clone is a singleton in its sample. V is TRBV7-8 and J is TRBJ2-2; TRBD2 matches at 8 bases. The CDR3 spans 15 residues. Losses at the gene ends were 3 bases for V and 0 bases for J; bases not matched to a gene: 0. The germline CDR1 and CDR2 sequences are SGHVS and FQNEAQ. The chain's CDR3 is CASSFSGANTGELFF. The CDR3 bases are TGTGCCAGCAGCTTTAGCGGGGCGAACACCGGGGAGCTGTTTTTT.

The J gene is TRBJ2-1, the V gene TRBV9; 9 bases align to TRBD2. Germline CDR1 and CDR2: SGDLS and YYNGEE. Trimming at V came to 4 bases and at J to 0 bases, leaving 8 bases not matched to a gene. CDR3 length: 17 amino acids. The CDR3 spells CASSRFSSGSSYNEQFF. The CDR3 DNA is TGTGCCAGCAGCCGATTTAGTAGCGGGAGCTCCTACAATGAGCAGTTCTTC.

This chain connects TRBV29-1 to TRBJ2-3, with 10 positions matching TRBD1. The CDR3 has 13 residues. The V segment lost 5 bases and the J segment 7 bases; nucleotides outside the gene matches: 6. Germline CDR1 reads SQVTM; CDR2 reads ANQGSEA. The CDR3, as DNA: TGCAGCGTTCTTCCGGACAGGGGGAATACGCAGTATTTT. This gives the protein CSVLPDRGNTQYF.

The chain employs TRBV5-4 and TRBJ2-2; 7 positions match TRBD2. Unmatched junction bases numbered 8, after V lost 5 bases and J lost 1 base. CDR1 is SGHNT and CDR2 is YYREEE in the germline V gene (reference sequence). The CDR3 is 16 residues long. CDR3 region: CASSPGGGWNTGELFF. CDR3 coding DNA: TGTGCCAGCAGTCCTGGGGGAGGGTGGAACACCGGGGAGCTGTTTTTT.